Described below is a single TCR beta chain sequence and its context. Germline-derived CDR1 and CDR2 are SGHTA and FQGNSA. V lost 2 bases and J 0 bases, leaving 8 bases between the germline ends. This CDR3 is 14 amino acids long. These data belong to a study of siplizumab effects on memory and regulatory T cells. Data came from immunoSEQ multiplex PCR; TCRdb stores just in-frame clones and leaves some out. The sample contains some 100,000 clones, around 92% of which appear only once. The source of this sequence is a human donor in good health. The sequenced material came from Tregs sorted from blood. This chain connects TRBV7-2 to TRBJ2-7, with D unresolved. The CDR3 DNA is TGTGCCAGCAGCTTAACAGCTTTCTCCTACGAGCAGTACTTC. Translated, it gives CASSLTAFSYEQYF.